Listed below are T cell receptor beta chains from one sample, sequenced in a study of cytomegalovirus exposure and HLA in healthy donors. Method: immunoSEQ multiplex PCR; TCRdb's copy keeps in-frame clones and lacks some. The sample has approximately 110,000 clones, 83% seen once. Material: PBMCs. The origin of the receptors is a man younger than 30 in good health and CMV-seronegative. The CDR3 runs from the conserved cysteine through the conserved F or W. The D gene is left open where the match is weak. Only part of the rows carry a size: once, few, many, or a class if the clone is expanded.

j_call clone_size v_call d_call cdr3_nt cdr3_aa
TRBJ2-2 - TRBV6-4 - TGTGCCAGCAGTGAAGCTAGCGTTAACACCGGGGAGCTGTTTTTT CASSEASVNTGELFF
TRBJ2-1 once TRBV6-6 TRBD2 TGTGCCAGCACGCGGTGGGGGGGAAGCTCCTACAATGAGCAGTTCTTC CASTRWGGSSYNEQFF
TRBJ2-7 - TRBV7-9 - TGTGCCAGCAGCCCTGCAAGGGAGAGGTTCGAGCAGTACTTC CASSPARERFEQYF
TRBJ2-7 - TRBV7-9 - TGTTCCAGCAGCCCCCCTCAAATAGTGACCTACGAGCAGTACTTC CSSSPPQIVTYEQYF
TRBJ1-1 - TRBV28 - TGTGCCAGCAGTTTGGGGGGGGTAGAGACTGAAGCTTTCTTT CASSLGGVETEAFF
TRBJ2-1 - TRBV12-5 TRBD1 TGTGCTAGTGGCCTCGGACAGGGGGTGCTCAATGAGCAGTTCTTC CASGLGQGVLNEQFF
TRBJ2-7 few TRBV4-3 - TGCGCCAGCAGCCAAGATTGGTGGCTAGCTTACGAGCAGTACTTC CASSQDWWLAYEQYF
TRBJ1-2 - TRBV28 TRBD1 TGTGCCAGCAGTTTACGGGTCAGGGGGGCCGATGGCTACACCTTC CASSLRVRGADGYTF
TRBJ1-3 - TRBV7-6 - TGTGCCAGCAGCTCGTATCCGGGGGACGGAAACACCATATATTTT CASSSYPGDGNTIYF
TRBJ2-7 - TRBV28 TRBD2 TGTGCCAGCAGTTCGCCCTCGGGACTAGCGGGGCGCTACGAGCAGTACTTC CASSSPSGLAGRYEQYF
TRBJ1-2 - TRBV19 - TGTGCCAGTAGTATGACAGCGAACAAGAAATACACCTTC CASSMTANKKYTF
TRBJ2-1 - TRBV6-1 - TGTGCCAGCAGTGTCGATGGACAGAACTCCTACAATGAGCAGTTCTTC CASSVDGQNSYNEQFF
TRBJ2-1 - TRBV7-2 TRBD2 TGTGCCAGCCGACGGGGCCTAGCGGGAGGCTCTGAGCAGTTCTTC CASRRGLAGGSEQFF
TRBJ1-2 - TRBV28 - TGTGCCAGCAGTTTAGGCAGGAACTATGGCTACACCTTC CASSLGRNYGYTF
TRBJ2-7 - TRBV7-9 TRBD2 TGTGCCAGCAGCTCGACTAGCCGAAGAGGGGAAGACTACGAGCAGTACTTC CASSSTSRRGEDYEQYF
TRBJ1-2 - TRBV5-4 TRBD1 TGTGCCAGCAGCATTGACAGGGGGTTCTATGGCTACACCTTC CASSIDRGFYGYTF
TRBJ1-1 - TRBV5-1 TRBD1 TGCGCCAGCAGCATGTGGTCGGGCAGGGGGACTGAAGCTTTCTTT CASSMWSGRGTEAFF
TRBJ2-1 - TRBV14 - TGTGCCAGCAGCCAAGGTGTAGCGGACTCCTACAATGAGCAGTTCTTC CASSQGVADSYNEQFF
TRBJ2-7 - TRBV21-1 - TGTGCCAGCAGCAAAGGCGGACAGGGGACAGCCGCGAGCTCCTACGAGCAGTACTTC CASSKGGQGTAASSYEQYF
TRBJ1-2 once TRBV5-1 - TGCGCCAGCAGCTCCGGACAGCCCGCCTCTTATGGCTACACCTTC CASSSGQPASYGYTF
TRBJ1-1 - TRBV30 TRBD1 TGTGCCTGGGACAGGGGAAACACTGAAGCTTTCTTT CAWDRGNTEAFF
TRBJ2-7 - TRBV6-6 - TGTGCCAGCAGTTTCGCCTACGAGCAGTACTTC CASSFAYEQYF
TRBJ2-1 - TRBV12-2 - TGTGCAAGTCGCTTATGTAGGGGATCGTTGCTCTTC CASRLCRGSLLF
TRBJ2-7 - TRBV28 - TGTGCCAGCAGGGAACAGGGACGGGTTGGGCACTACGAGCAGTACTTC CASREQGRVGHYEQYF
TRBJ2-7 - TRBV10-2 TRBD1 TGCGCCAGCAGGGACAGGGGACGGGACGAGCAGTACTTC CASRDRGRDEQYF
TRBJ1-5 - TRBV11-2 - TGTGCCAGCAGCCAACGGGGGGGCAATCAGCCCCAGCATTTT CASSQRGGNQPQHF
TRBJ2-5 - TRBV27 - TGTGCCAGCAGTTCCTACAGGGATGGTGTCGAGACCCAGTACTTC CASSSYRDGVETQYF
TRBJ2-1 - TRBV7-6 - TGTGCCAGCAGCTTAGCGATATCCCACCCCCTTAGCTCCTACAATGAGCAGTTCTTC CASSLAISHPLSSYNEQFF
TRBJ2-1 - TRBV6-6 TRBD2 TGTGCCAGCAGTCCGACTAGCGGGAGCTCCTACAATGAGCAGTTCTTC CASSPTSGSSYNEQFF
TRBJ2-7 - TRBV5-6 TRBD1 TGTGCCAGCAGCCGACAACCGGGACAGGGGGTTGAGCAGTACTTC CASSRQPGQGVEQYF
TRBJ2-1 - TRBV1 - TGCACCAGCAGCCCCCTAACTAGCGGGAGGTGCAATGAGCAGTTCTTC CTSSPLTSGRCNEQFF
TRBJ2-5 - TRBV6-4 - TGTGCTAGGGGGCAAGAGACCCAGTACTTC CARGQETQYF
TRBJ2-3 - TRBV15 TRBD2 TGTGCCACCAGCAGAGCGCTAGCGGGAGAAGATTTGACAGATACGCAGTATTTT CATSRALAGEDLTDTQYF
TRBJ1-4 - TRBV10-3 - TGTGCCAGCAGTTATTTGGGGCCGGGACTGACTAATGAAAAACTGTTTTTT CASSYLGPGLTNEKLFF
TRBJ2-2 - TRBV6-1 TRBD1 TGTGCCAGCAGTGCCTGGACAGGTAGAGGCACCGGGGAGCTGTTTTTT CASSAWTGRGTGELFF
TRBJ1-1 - TRBV6-5 - TGTGCCAGCAGTGAATTGGTCGGCACTGAAGCTTTCTTT CASSELVGTEAFF
TRBJ2-1 - TRBV15 TRBD2 TGTGCCACCAGCAGAGACGGGGGGGCCTGGTACAATGAGCAGTTCTTC CATSRDGGAWYNEQFF
TRBJ2-7 - TRBV29-1 TRBD2 TGCAGCGTTGGAACGACTAGCGGGAGACAGTACGAGCAGTACTTC CSVGTTSGRQYEQYF
TRBJ1-5 once TRBV7-2 - TGTGCCAGCAGCTTAGACATATCTCAGCCCCAGCATTTT CASSLDISQPQHF
TRBJ2-7 - TRBV28 TRBD1 TGTGCCAGCAGTTTACATTCACTCCGGACAGGGAAGAACCCGTACGAGCAGTACTTC CASSLHSLRTGKNPYEQYF
TRBJ2-7 - TRBV6-6 - TGTGCCAGCAGTTACTCGTCGGGGTCTGGGTACGAGCAGTACTTC CASSYSSGSGYEQYF
TRBJ2-2 - TRBV7-2 TRBD1 TGTGCCAGCAGCTTGTTTCAGGGGGCCGGCGGGGAGCTGTTTTTT CASSLFQGAGGELFF
TRBJ2-1 - TRBV29-1 - TGCAGCTTTACAGGGCCCTACAATGAGCAGTTCTTC CSFTGPYNEQFF
TRBJ2-3 - TRBV5-6 - TGTGCCAGCAGCTTGGCCGCAGGGGCCTGGAGAGATACGCAGTATTTT CASSLAAGAWRDTQYF
TRBJ2-5 - TRBV5-1 TRBD1 TGCGCCAGCAGCTTGATGGGACAGGGACCAGAGACCCAGTACTTC CASSLMGQGPETQYF
TRBJ2-5 - TRBV27 - TGTGCCAGCAGTTCCTCGGCGGGGCGACCCCAAGAGACCCAGTACTTC CASSSSAGRPQETQYF
TRBJ2-1 - TRBV27 - TGTGCCAGCAGTTTACTCGGGAGCAACAATGAGCAGTTCTTC CASSLLGSNNEQFF
TRBJ2-1 - TRBV7-2 - TGTGCCAGCAGTTACAGGGTAGGGAATGAGCAGTTCTTC CASSYRVGNEQFF
TRBJ2-7 - TRBV6-6 TRBD1 TGTGCCAGCAGCCCAAGGGGGACAGGGTCTTACGAGCAGTACTTC CASSPRGTGSYEQYF
TRBJ2-3 - TRBV5-1 TRBD2 TGCGCCAGCAGCTTGCCTAGCGGGGTGGAGGATACGCAGTATTTT CASSLPSGVEDTQYF